Each of the 4 T cell receptor beta chains below was sequenced from the same sample in a study of CD8 T cells in ankylosing spondylitis. TCRdb fed the 5' RACE reads into MiXCR, producing one record per CDR3 protein. The sample has about 250,000 distinct CDR3 sequences, about 10% seen once. The sequencing sample was made of blood, either unsorted or a sorted T cell fraction (not recorded which). The receptors come from a male donor with ankylosing spondylitis or in good health (not recorded which).

This clonotype was picked up a small number of times. The genes are TRBV14 and TRBJ2-5; 7 nucleotides match TRBD2. V lost 4 bases to trimming and J lost 4 bases; unmatched junction nucleotides: 12. The CDR3 length is 16 residues. Per the germline V gene, CDR1 is SGHDN and CDR2 is FVKESK. CDR3 in amino acids: CASSPFVTGGRETQYF. The CDR3 region has the DNA TGTGCCAGCAGCCCCTTTGTAACGGGAGGACGAGAGACCCAGTACTTC.

This clonotype showed up many times. The chain carries TRBV20-1 and TRBJ2-5; TRBD2 matches at 7 bases. Germline CDR1 reads DFQATT; CDR2 reads SNEGSKA (reference sequence). The CDR3 sequence is 14 residues long. J gave up 5 bases and V 3 bases, and 9 bases lay outside the gene matches. CDR3 DNA sequence: TGCAGTGCTAGTTACCCCAGGGAGGGCGAGACCCAGTACTTC. Protein: CSASYPREGETQYF.

In this sample, this clonotype turned up many times. This rearrangement joins TRBV3-1 to TRBJ1-5; tentative D call: TRBD1 (5 bases). The CDR3 has 15 residues. Trimming removed 4 bases from V and 6 bases from J, with 16 bases in between. Germline CDR1 reads LGHDT; CDR2 reads YNNKEL (reference sequence). This CDR3 reads CASSLGMAGIQPQHF. The CDR3 nucleotides read TGTGCCAGCAGCCTTGGGATGGCAGGGATTCAGCCCCAGCATTTT.

DNA of the CDR3: TGTGCCAGCATCTTAAAGAAGGAGACCCAGTACTTC. Protein sequence: CASILKKETQYF. V gene TRBV6-1 combines with J gene TRBJ2-5; no firm D call. Germline CDR1 reads MNHNS; CDR2 reads SASEGT. The CDR3 loop spans 12 amino acids. V was trimmed by 7 bases and J by 5 bases, leaving 11 bases between them.